A single sample gave rise to the 15 T cell receptor beta chains below, sequenced in a study of blood T cell repertoires in COVID-19. Using immunoSEQ multiplex PCR, the repertoire was profiled, and TCRdb retains in-frame clones only, with some absent. The table has hundreds of thousands of clones, roughly 85% seen once. Sequenced material: peripheral blood. Receptors originate from a human donor in a cohort sampled during active COVID-19.

CDR3 in amino acids: CASSARGENTEAFF. In nucleotides, the CDR3 is TGTGCCAGCAGCGCCAGGGGGGAGAACACTGAAGCTTTCTTT. The J gene is TRBJ1-1, the V gene TRBV13; 7 nucleotides line up with TRBD1. The CDR3 length is 14 residues. Trimming cost V 5 bases and J 1 base; bases outside gene matches: 4. Per germline, CDR1 PRHDT and CDR2 FYEKMQ (reference sequence).

This clone was counted once. The V call is TRBV19, the J call TRBJ2-3; 7 positions agree with TRBD1. This CDR3 is 14 amino acids long. Germline lookup yields CDR1 LNHDA and CDR2 SQIVND (reference sequence). J lost 0 bases, V lost 6 bases, and 3 bases had no gene match. The CDR3 DNA is TGTGCCAGTAGGCTGACAGGGAGCACAGATACGCAGTATTTT. The encoded protein is CASRLTGSTDTQYF.

The chain links TRBV28 to TRBJ2-7; D ambiguous. CDR1 MDHEN and CDR2 SYDVKM come from the germline V gene. The length of the CDR3 is 15 residues. V was cut by 4 bases and J by 0 bases, with 13 bases left in between. CDR3 protein: CASSSTIRYSYEQYF. The CDR3 nucleotides read TGTGCCAGCAGTTCTACGATAAGATACTCCTACGAGCAGTACTTC.

The gene calls are TRBV10-3 and TRBJ2-2; 8 bases match TRBD1. This CDR3 contains 14 residues. V lost 6 bases to trimming and J lost 2 bases; unmatched junction nucleotides: 2. Per germline, CDR1 ENHRY and CDR2 SYGVKD. The CDR3 nucleotides are TGTGCCATCAGAGGACAGGGAAACACCGGGGAGCTGTTTTTT. Its protein is CAIRGQGNTGELFF.

The chain has TRBV5-4 and TRBJ1-4; D may be TRBD1 (6 bases). CDR1 and CDR2 (germline): SGHNT, YYREEE (reference sequence). The V end lost 4 bases, the J end lost 3 bases, and 13 bases lay between the germline ends. This CDR3 is built from 15 residues. CDR3 region: CASSASGHSNEKLFF. The CDR3 region has the DNA TGTGCCAGCAGCGCCTCGGGACATTCTAATGAAAAACTGTTTTTT.

The rearrangement joins TRBV28 to TRBJ1-1; no firm D call. Trimming took off 6 bases at V and 4 bases at J, with 18 bases between the two ends. Germline V gene lookup returns CDR1 MDHEN and CDR2 SYDVKM. The CDR3 contains 15 residues. CDR3 nucleotides: TGTGCCAGCAGAAAACAACTCCAGGCGGGCACTGAAGCTTTCTTT. The encoded protein is CASRKQLQAGTEAFF.

This chain uses TRBV7-3 with TRBJ2-1, with 10 bases fitting TRBD2. Trimming removed 0 bases from V and 9 bases from J; junction bases left unmatched: 8. This CDR3 comprises 16 residues. Germline CDR1 and CDR2: SGHTA and FQGTGA. CDR3 in DNA: TGTGCCAGCAGCTTAACTCCAGCGGGGGGGCCAGGTGAGCAGTTCTTC. Translated: CASSLTPAGGPGEQFF.

This clone was seen many times. The rearrangement joins TRBV14 to TRBJ2-5; 13 bases line up with TRBD2. Germline V gene sequence: CDR1 SGHDN, CDR2 FVKESK. This CDR3 region has 16 residues. The J segment lost 5 bases and the V segment lost 4 bases, leaving 7 bases of the junction unmatched. The CDR3 nucleotides are TGTGCCAGCAGCCTAAGGACTAGCGGGGGCCGGGAGACCCAGTACTTC. This codes for CASSLRTSGGRETQYF.

J is TRBJ2-1 and V is TRBV7-3, with 9 bases fitting TRBD1. Germline V gene data show CDR1 as SGHTA and CDR2 as FQGTGA. V lost 5 bases, J lost 15 bases, and 8 bases stayed unmatched. The CDR3 totals 12 residues. The CDR3 protein is CASSLDRGFRFF. Written as DNA, the CDR3 is TGTGCCAGCAGCCTGGACAGGGGTTTTCGGTTCTTC. Based on the CDR3 plus reference TRBV7-3 and TRBJ2-1, the full variable domain is GAGVSQTPSNKVTEKGKYVELRCDPISGHTALYWYRQSLGQGPEFLIYFQGTGAADDSGLPNDRFFAVRPEGSVSTLKIQRTERGDSAVYLCASSLDRGFRFFGPGTRLTVL.

The rearrangement joins TRBV10-1 to TRBJ2-7; 7 positions match TRBD1. The germline CDR1 and CDR2 sequences are WNHNN and SYGVQD (reference sequence). V shed 4 bases, J shed 2 bases, and the junction held 5 bases outside the gene matches. This CDR3 is 14 amino acids long. As DNA, the CDR3 is TGCGCCAGCAGTGTGAGGGACAGCGCCTACGAGCAGTACTTC. This codes for CASSVRDSAYEQYF.

J is TRBJ2-1 and V is TRBV7-8; D call uncertain. Trimming shortened V by 3 bases and J by 0 bases, and 9 bases separated the two germline ends. Germline V gene lookup returns CDR1 SGHVS and CDR2 FQNEAQ. The CDR3 runs to 15 residues. The CDR3 region is CASSFFASSYNEQFF. The DNA of the CDR3 is TGTGCCAGCAGCTTTTTTGCCAGCTCCTACAATGAGCAGTTCTTC. Full variable domain (missing parts from reference TRBV7-8 and TRBJ2-1): GAGVSQSPRYKVAKRGQDVALRCDPISGHVSLFWYQQALGQGPEFLTYFQNEAQLDKSGLPSDRFFAERPEGSVSTLKIQRTQQEDSAVYLCASSFFASSYNEQFFGPGTRLTVL.

This clone was observed a handful of times. This chain links TRBV11-3 with TRBJ1-1; TRBD1 aligns across 7 bases. This CDR3 comprises 16 residues. Germline assignment: CDR1 SGHNT and CDR2 YENEEA. V was clipped by 4 bases and J by 0 bases; unmatched bases: 8. CDR3 sequence: CASSSGGNTLNTEAFF. The CDR3 bases are TGTGCCAGCAGCTCAGGGGGAAACACATTGAACACTGAAGCTTTCTTT.

The chain carries TRBV18 and TRBJ1-1, with TRBD1 identical over 9 bases. The V segment lost 6 bases and the J segment 8 bases; nucleotides outside the gene matches: 13. Germline V gives CDR1 KGHSH, CDR2 LQKENI. This CDR3 comprises 15 residues. The CDR3 region is CASSPTTGGDTEAFF. CDR3 bases: TGTGCCAGCTCGCCTACTACAGGGGGCGATACCGAAGCTTTCTTT.

This chain connects TRBV5-6 to TRBJ1-1, with 9 bases that match TRBD1. The CDR3 covers 17 residues. The V and J ends lost 4 bases and 1 base, in that order; junction bases with no gene match: 11. Germline values: CDR1 SGHDT, CDR2 YYEEEE. The CDR3 reads CASSAVPGQGPNTEAFF. The DNA of the CDR3 is TGTGCCAGCAGCGCCGTCCCGGGACAGGGACCGAACACTGAAGCTTTCTTT.

The V gene is TRBV5-1, the J gene TRBJ2-5, with D perhaps matching TRBD2 (7 bases). CDR1 SGHRS and CDR2 YFSETQ come from the germline V gene. This CDR3 comprises 11 residues. The germline V and J ends were trimmed by 7 bases and 5 bases, with 9 bases remaining between them. The CDR3 DNA reads TGCGCCAGCTGGGGGGGCGAGACCCAGTACTTC. As protein: CASWGGETQYF.